This record concerns one T cell receptor (beta chain) sequence. Its antigen has not been determined. Per-base quality was not reported, and no clone a single base away is much larger than it. Each collaborating institution followed its own protocols to collect whole blood in K2EDTA tubes. For TCRbeta analysis, collaborators shipped samples in one of three forms: frozen whole blood, isolated PBMCs, or DNA extracted from either of those sample types. The germline V gene (reference sequence) yields LNHDA for CDR1 and SQIVND for CDR2. From its cysteine to its phenylalanine, the CDR3 spans 14 amino acids. Here the CDR3 DNA is all that survives: 42 bases in frame from base 1. V is cut back by 5 bases and J by 5 bases, with 8 bases in the junction unmatched. TCRbeta CDR3 regions were amplified from genomic DNA using the immunoSEQ Assay, a bias-controlled multiplex PCR. As for how the authors treated the data: The number of nucleated cells in each sample was estimated from the amplification of reference gene primers within the assay. To quantify the absolute abundance of each unique TCRbeta CDR3 rearrangement, sequence reads were collapsed and filtered. For each sample, productive Simpson clonality was calculated by taking the square root of Simpson's diversity index across productive rearrangements. TCRdb holds this immuneACCESS table with in-frame rearrangements only. Some clones are missing; in checked studies, unresolved V genes explain under half, and the rest has no known cause. Clone size and the V and J calls come from that table; the DNA yielded D and trimming. The sample records tens of thousands of clones, over 75% of which are singletons. 11% of the sample lies in the top ten.

These data are taken from a study of blood T cell repertoires in COVID-19 (dated by TCRdb to the early 2020s). At the level of the whole study: Collaborator samples came from the United States, Italy and Spain and covered acute and convalescent phases of COVID-19. A de-identified subject ID, COVID-19 status, age in years and sex were almost always included in the sample metadata. The samples were drawn from the first 160 participants of the ongoing ImmuneRACE study and from 950 to 1,500 subjects provided by 6 global collaborators. The repertoires were released in a freely available public database intended as a resource for research on the immune response to SARS-CoV-2. Deeply sampled blood TCRbeta repertoires from subjects exposed to, actively infected with, or recovered from COVID-19 were included in the dataset. The material from the prospective study consisted of cDNA or gDNA derived from T cells, B-cell-depleted T cells, or PBMCs. Where available, HLA class I and class II types were obtained from metadata supplied by the sample provider rather than from assay-based typing.

Overall study results and their limits: The amount of clinical and demographic metadata varied by source and participant and was provided uncurated.

This clonotype was obtained from a man between 45 and 60 years old with acute or convalescent COVID-19. The sample consisted of peripheral blood. The V and J genes are TRBV19 and TRBJ1-1; 7 junctional bases match TRBD1. The CDR3 region reads CASSLYRGETEAFF. The DNA sequence is given as TGTGCCAGTAGTCTCTACAGGGGCGAGACTGAAGCTTTCTTT.